This T cell receptor (beta chain) was documented in a study of metastatic and nonmetastatic thyroid tumors. Each patient went into thyroid surgery without having received any treatment. TCRdb re-analyzed the PCR reads through MiXCR. Of over 30,000 clones detected, 25% to 35% appear once; the ten largest clones hold 6.5% to 9%. This clone was found many times. Trimming took 4 bases from V and 0 from J, leaving 11 bases between them. Germline CDR1 reads SGHDT; CDR2 reads YYEEEE. The CDR3 extends over 14 amino acids. The rearrangement uses TRBV5-6 and TRBJ2-7, with D maybe TRBD1 (5 bases). Sequenced sample: blood. The TCR comes from a female donor with papillary thyroid cancer or a benign thyroid nodule (not recorded which). Some clones in this sample may be carry-over from other donors' samples. The CDR3 DNA follows: TGTGCCAGCAGCCCAACACAGGACTCCTACGAGCAGTACTTC. This codes for CASSPTQDSYEQYF.